The 16 T cell receptor beta chains in this list originate from one sample, sequenced in a study of CD8+CD57+ T cells in acquired aplastic anemia. Whoever was chosen for sequencing had shown CD8+CD57+ cell expansion by flow cytometry. The TCR beta profiling, which covered VDJ combination and CDR3 sequence, was carried out using genomic DNA as the template. TCRdb redid the calling of the reads with MiXCR, one entry per CDR3 protein. Here the sample spans under 500,000 distinct CDR3 sequences, roughly a third being singletons. Sequenced material: sorted CD4+, CD8+, or CD8+CD57+ T cells (not recorded which) from PBMCs. The receptors stem from a human donor with aplastic anemia.

This chain links TRBV10-3 with TRBJ1-6; 7 bases are a match to TRBD1. The CDR3 totals 14 residues. V lost 4 bases and J lost 6; bases outside the gene matches: 3. Per germline, CDR1 ENHRY and CDR2 SYGVKD. The CDR3 sequence is CAISGQGLNSPLHF. CDR3 DNA sequence: TGTGCCATCAGTGGACAGGGACTTAATTCACCCCTCCACTTT.

The chain joins TRBV5-1 to TRBJ1-4; D gene ambiguous. The CDR3 length is 15 residues. V was trimmed by 2 bases and J by 4 bases, leaving 12 bases between them. Germline CDR1 reads SGHRS; CDR2 reads YFSETQ. Written as DNA, the CDR3 is TGCGCCAGCAGCTTAAGACCGACGGTTAATGAAAAACTGTTTTTT. The encoded protein is CASSLRPTVNEKLFF.

This chain joins TRBV29-1 and TRBJ2-5; D is possibly TRBD1 (5 bases). The ends were cut back, 5 bases at V and 6 bases at J, with 16 bases in the middle. Germline CDR1 SQVTM, CDR2 ANQGSEA. There are 13 residues in the CDR3. The CDR3 DNA sequence: TGCAGCGTTTCCAAGGGGAAGGGGAAGACCCAGTACTTC. Protein sequence: CSVSKGKGKTQYF.

The chain links TRBV6-1 to TRBJ1-3; perhaps TRBD1 as D (5 bases). Trimming pared 5 bases from V and 0 bases from J, leaving 17 bases between. CDR1 is MNHNS and CDR2 is SASEGT in the germline V gene. This CDR3 is built from 17 residues. The DNA for the CDR3 is TGTGCCAGCAGTCCAAGACTGGACACTTACTCTGGAAACACCATATATTTT. Its protein product is CASSPRLDTYSGNTIYF.

This clonotype was observed many times. The gene calls are TRBV19 and TRBJ1-1, with 7 positions matching TRBD1. CDR3 length: 15 residues. Per germline, CDR1 LNHDA and CDR2 SQIVND (reference sequence). V trimming: 1 base; J trimming: 4 bases; junction bases outside the gene matches: 6. DNA for the CDR3: TGTGCCAGTAGTATAGGACCGGACAGGCTCACTGAAGCTTTCTTT. Translation: CASSIGPDRLTEAFF. The full variable domain, rest sourced from reference TRBV19 and TRBJ1-1, is DGGITQSPKYLFRKEGQNVTLSCEQNLNHDAMYWYRQDPGQGLRLIYYSQIVNDFQKGDIAEGYSVSREKKESFPLTVTSAQKNPTAFYLCASSIGPDRLTEAFFGQGTRLTVV.

This clonotype has at least ten counts. V usage is TRBV7-6 and J usage is TRBJ2-3; 8 bases align to TRBD2. CDR1 SGHVS and CDR2 FNYEAQ come from the germline V gene. J lost 0 bases, V lost 5 bases, and 4 bases had no gene match. CDR3 length equals 15 residues. The CDR3 nucleotides read TGTGCCAGCAGCCTAACTAGCGGAAGCACAGATACGCAGTATTTT. It translates to CASSLTSGSTDTQYF. Full variable domain (remainder filled in from reference TRBV7-6 and TRBJ2-3): GAGVSQSPRYKVTKRGQDVALRCDPISGHVSLYWYRQALGQGPEFLTYFNYEAQQDKSGLPNDRFSAERPEGSISTLTIQRTEQRDSAMYRCASSLTSGSTDTQYFGPGTRLTVL.

This clonotype was seen only a few times. The chain recombines TRBV19 with TRBJ1-2; a possible D gene is TRBD1 (6 bases). CDR1 is LNHDA, CDR2 SQIVND, per germline (reference sequence). The CDR3 is 15 residues long. Trimming pared 4 bases from V and 2 bases from J, leaving 14 bases between. The CDR3 DNA reads TGTGCCAGTAGTACTCTGGGGGGCCCCAACTATGGCTACACCTTC. Translating gives CASSTLGGPNYGYTF. Complete variable domain (other parts from reference TRBV19 and TRBJ1-2): DGGITQSPKYLFRKEGQNVTLSCEQNLNHDAMYWYRQDPGQGLRLIYYSQIVNDFQKGDIAEGYSVSREKKESFPLTVTSAQKNPTAFYLCASSTLGGPNYGYTFGSGTRLTVV.

This clonotype occurred a few times. V is TRBV20-1 and J is TRBJ2-7; D is unresolved. CDR1 is DFQATT and CDR2 is SNEGSKA in the germline V gene (reference sequence). Trimming stripped 6 bases from V and 1 base from J, with 16 bases between. The CDR3 loop spans 14 amino acids. Here the CDR3 reads CSAQGRVMSYEQYF. The CDR3 nucleotides are TGCAGTGCCCAAGGACGGGTGATGTCCTACGAGCAGTACTTC.

This clonotype came up many times. V and J are TRBV20-1 and TRBJ2-5, with 9 nucleotides matching TRBD1. In germline, CDR1 is DFQATT, CDR2 SNEGSKA (reference sequence). Germline trimming cut 5 bases from V and 4 bases from J; bases unmatched to any gene: 5. This CDR3 spans 13 amino acids. CDR3 sequence (DNA): TGCAGTGCTCCGGGACAGGGTGGAGAGACCCAGTACTTC. Translating gives CSAPGQGGETQYF.

In this sample, this clonotype turned up many times. V is TRBV24-1 and J is TRBJ2-5; TRBD2 might be the D (6 bases). The CDR3 totals 16 residues. Per germline, CDR1 KGHDR and CDR2 SFDVKD. The ends were cut back, 7 bases at V and 2 bases at J, with 19 bases in the middle. The CDR3 here is CATRGGGPRSQETQYF. CDR3 DNA sequence: TGTGCCACCAGGGGAGGCGGACCTCGGAGTCAAGAGACCCAGTACTTC.

This clonotype was seen repeatedly, ten times or more. The chain links TRBV6-1 to TRBJ1-6, with TRBD1 matching 11 bases. CDR1 is MNHNS and CDR2 is SASEGT in the germline V gene. The CDR3 totals 16 residues. V shed 5 bases and J 15 bases; nucleotides not matched to a gene: 15. The CDR3 DNA sequence: TGTGCCAGCAGTCGTCCCGGACAGGGGGCCCTCAGCCTCCTCCACTTT. As protein: CASSRPGQGALSLLHF.

The chain links TRBV7-9 to TRBJ1-2; TRBD1 matches 8 bases. The CDR3 sequence is 12 residues long. The V and J ends lost 10 bases and 6 bases, in that order; junction bases with no gene match: 7. Looked up from germline, CDR1 is SEHNR and CDR2 is FQNEAQ (reference sequence). Here the CDR3 reads CATGLGQDGYTF. The DNA of the CDR3 is TGTGCCACCGGTTTGGGACAGGATGGCTACACCTTC.

The chain combines TRBV27 with TRBJ1-2; TRBD1 matches 8 bases. This CDR3 has 14 residues. J lost 8 bases, V lost 2 bases, and 7 bases had no gene match. Germline V lookup: CDR1 MNHEY, CDR2 SMNVEV (reference sequence). CDR3 nucleotides: TGTGCCAGCAGTTTAGGTACAGGGGGTCGGGGCTACACCTTC. The encoded protein is CASSLGTGGRGYTF.

A word on this clonotype: This clone may be a read error of a much larger clone one base away. The genes are TRBV29-1 and TRBJ2-5; no clear D. Germline V lookup: CDR1 SQVTM, CDR2 ANQGSEA. This CDR3 region has 13 residues. CDR3 in amino acids: CSVEYGYQETRYF. DNA for the CDR3: TGCAGCGTTGAGTATGGGTACCAAGAGACCCGGTACTTC. The complete variable domain, with remaining parts taken from reference TRBV29-1 and TRBJ2-5, reads SAVISQKPSRDICQRGTSLTIQCQVDSQVTMMFWYRQQPGQSLTLIATANQGSEATYESGFVIDKFPISRPNLTFSTLTVSNMSPEDSSIYLCSVEYGYQETRYFGPGTRLLVL.

This clonotype was counted ten times or more. The chain links TRBV15 to TRBJ2-3, with TRBD2 matching over 10 bases. The V segment lost 5 bases and the J segment 6 bases; nucleotides outside the gene matches: 11. The germline CDR1 and CDR2 sequences are LNHNV and YYDKDF (reference sequence). There are 16 residues in the CDR3. CDR3 DNA: TGTGCCACCAGCCCTAGCGGGAGAGACGGGAGGGATACGCAGTATTTT. Protein: CATSPSGRDGRDTQYF.

This clonotype was counted ten times or more. The chain recombines TRBV24-1 with TRBJ2-5; D ambiguous. This CDR3 comprises 12 residues. V lost 3 bases and J 5 bases, leaving 6 bases between the germline ends. Germline values: CDR1 KGHDR, CDR2 SFDVKD. The CDR3 is CATSDLRETQYF. As DNA, the CDR3 is TGTGCCACCAGTGATCTTCGGGAGACCCAGTACTTC.